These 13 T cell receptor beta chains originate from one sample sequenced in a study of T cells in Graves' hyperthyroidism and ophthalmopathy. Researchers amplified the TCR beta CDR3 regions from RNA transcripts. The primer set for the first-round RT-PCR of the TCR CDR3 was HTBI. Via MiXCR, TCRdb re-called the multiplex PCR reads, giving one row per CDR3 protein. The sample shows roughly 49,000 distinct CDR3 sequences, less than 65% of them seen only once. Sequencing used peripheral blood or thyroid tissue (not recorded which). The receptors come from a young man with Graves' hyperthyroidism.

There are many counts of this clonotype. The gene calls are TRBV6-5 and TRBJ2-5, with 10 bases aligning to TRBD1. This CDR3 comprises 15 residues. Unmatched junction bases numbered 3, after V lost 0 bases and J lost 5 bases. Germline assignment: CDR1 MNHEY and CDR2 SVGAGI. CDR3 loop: CASSYSGTGVETQYF. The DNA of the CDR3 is TGTGCCAGCAGTTACTCGGGGACAGGGGTGGAGACCCAGTACTTC.

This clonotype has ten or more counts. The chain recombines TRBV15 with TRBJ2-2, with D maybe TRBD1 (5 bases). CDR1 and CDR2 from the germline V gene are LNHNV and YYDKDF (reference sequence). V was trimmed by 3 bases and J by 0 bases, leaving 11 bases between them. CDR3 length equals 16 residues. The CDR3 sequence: CATSRDMGSNTGELFF. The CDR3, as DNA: TGTGCCACCAGCAGGGACATGGGGTCGAACACCGGGGAGCTGTTTTTT.

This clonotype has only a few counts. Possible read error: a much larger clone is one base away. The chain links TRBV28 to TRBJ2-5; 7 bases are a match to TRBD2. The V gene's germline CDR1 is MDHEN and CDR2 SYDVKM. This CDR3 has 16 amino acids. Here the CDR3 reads CASSAPPAGRQATQYF. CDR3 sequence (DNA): TGTGCCAGCAGTGCCCCCCCAGCGGGAAGGCAAGCGACCCAGTACTTC. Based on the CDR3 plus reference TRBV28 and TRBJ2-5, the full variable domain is DVKVTQSSRYLVKRTGEKVFLECVQDMDHENMFWYRQDPGLGLRLIYFSYDVKMKEKGDIPEGYSVSREKKERFSLILESASTNQTSMYLCASSAPPAGRQATQYFGPGTRLLVL.

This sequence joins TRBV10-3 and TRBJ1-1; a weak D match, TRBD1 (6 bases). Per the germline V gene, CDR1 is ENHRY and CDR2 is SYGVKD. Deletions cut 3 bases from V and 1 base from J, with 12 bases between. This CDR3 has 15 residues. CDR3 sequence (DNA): TGTGCCATCAGTGAACCTTGGACAGAGAACACTGAAGCTTTCTTT. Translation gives CAISEPWTENTEAFF.

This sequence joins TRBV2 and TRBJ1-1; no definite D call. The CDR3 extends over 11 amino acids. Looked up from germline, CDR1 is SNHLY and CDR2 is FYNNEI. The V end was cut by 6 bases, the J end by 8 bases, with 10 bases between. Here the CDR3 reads CASSYAGEAFF. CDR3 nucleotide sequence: TGTGCCAGCAGCTACGCAGGAGAAGCTTTCTTT. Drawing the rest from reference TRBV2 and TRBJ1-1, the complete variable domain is EPEVTQTPSHQVTQMGQEVILRCVPISNHLYFYWYRQILGQKVEFLVSFYNNEISEKSEIFDDQFSVERPDGSNFTLKIRSTKLEDSAMYFCASSYAGEAFFGQGTRLTVV.

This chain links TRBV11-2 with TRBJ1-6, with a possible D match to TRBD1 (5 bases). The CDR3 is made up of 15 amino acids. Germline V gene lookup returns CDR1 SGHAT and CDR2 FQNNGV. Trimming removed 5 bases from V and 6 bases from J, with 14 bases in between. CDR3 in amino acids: CASSPWGRLNSPLHF. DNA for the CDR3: TGTGCCAGCAGCCCCTGGGGCCGACTTAATTCACCCCTCCACTTT.

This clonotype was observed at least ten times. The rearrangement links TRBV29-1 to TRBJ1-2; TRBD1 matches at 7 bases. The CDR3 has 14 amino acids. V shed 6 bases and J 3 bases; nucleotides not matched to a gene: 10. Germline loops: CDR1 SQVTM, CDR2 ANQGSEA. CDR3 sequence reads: CSVGGGTDHYGYTF. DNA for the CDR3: TGCAGCGTGGGCGGCGGGACAGACCACTATGGCTACACCTTC.

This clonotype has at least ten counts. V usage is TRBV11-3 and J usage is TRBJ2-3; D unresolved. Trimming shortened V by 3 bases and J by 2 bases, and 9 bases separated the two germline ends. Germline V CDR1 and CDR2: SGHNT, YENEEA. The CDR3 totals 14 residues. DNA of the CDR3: TGTGCCAGCAGCTTCGTGGGTTCCACAGATACGCAGTATTTT. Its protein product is CASSFVGSTDTQYF. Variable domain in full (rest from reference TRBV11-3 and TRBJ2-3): EAGVVQSPRYKIIEKKQPVAFWCNPISGHNTLYWYLQNLGQGPELLIRYENEEAVDDSQLPKDRFSAERLKGVDSTLKIQPAELGDSAVYLCASSFVGSTDTQYFGPGTRLTVL.

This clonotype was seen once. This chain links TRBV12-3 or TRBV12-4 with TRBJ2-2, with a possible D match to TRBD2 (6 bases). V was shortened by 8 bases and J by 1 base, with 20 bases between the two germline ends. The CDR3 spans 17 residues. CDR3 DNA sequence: TGTGCCAGCGCTCGCGGAATAATGGGGGGGAACACCGGGGAGCTGTTTTTT. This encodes CASARGIMGGNTGELFF.

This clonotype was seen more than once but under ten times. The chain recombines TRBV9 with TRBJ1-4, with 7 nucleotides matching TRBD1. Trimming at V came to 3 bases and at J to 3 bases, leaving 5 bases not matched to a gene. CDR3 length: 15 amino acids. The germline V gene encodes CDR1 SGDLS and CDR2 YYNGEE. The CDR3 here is CASSAAGTANEKLFF. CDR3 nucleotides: TGTGCCAGCAGCGCGGCCGGGACAGCTAATGAAAAACTGTTTTTT.

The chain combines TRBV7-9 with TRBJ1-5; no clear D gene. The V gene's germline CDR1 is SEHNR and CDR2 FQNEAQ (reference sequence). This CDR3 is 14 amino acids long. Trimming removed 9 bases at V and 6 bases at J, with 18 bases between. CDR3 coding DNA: TGTGCCAGTAGTATCGCCGAAGAGGCTCAGCCCCAGCATTTT. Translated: CASSIAEEAQPQHF.

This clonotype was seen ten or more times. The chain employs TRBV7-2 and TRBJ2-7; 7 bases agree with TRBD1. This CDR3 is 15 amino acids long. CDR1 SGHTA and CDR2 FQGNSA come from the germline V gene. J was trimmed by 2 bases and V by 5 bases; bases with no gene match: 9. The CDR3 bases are TGTGCCAGCAGCCCGGTGGCGGACAGGACCTACGAGCAGTACTTC. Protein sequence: CASSPVADRTYEQYF.

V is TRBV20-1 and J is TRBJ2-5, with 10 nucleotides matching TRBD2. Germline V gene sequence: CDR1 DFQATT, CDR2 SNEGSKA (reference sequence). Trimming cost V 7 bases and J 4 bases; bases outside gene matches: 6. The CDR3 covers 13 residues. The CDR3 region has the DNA TGCAGTGTGCGGACTAGCGGCGGAGAGACCCAGTACTTC. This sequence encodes CSVRTSGGETQYF.